These T cell receptor beta chains were read from a single sample in a study of beta chain features in type 1 diabetes. Generated by immunoSEQ multiplex PCR, the TCRdb table keeps only in-frame clones and is missing some. The sample lists about 900,000 clones, 17% occurring once. Material: naive CD4+ T cells from blood. These receptors were collected from a woman aged 18 to 35 in good health. CDR3s include the opening cysteine and the closing phenylalanine or tryptophan. A D gene is named only where the DNA matches it firmly. Clone size is stated in some rows and not others, as once, few, many or a class when expanded.

J gene | clone size | D gene | V gene | CDR3 DNA | CDR3 protein
TRBJ2-7 | few | TRBD2 | TRBV15 | TGTGCCACCAGCAGACCTGGACTAGCGGGAGCCCGCGTCGAGCAGTACTTC | CATSRPGLAGARVEQYF
TRBJ2-5 | few | - | TRBV11-2 | TGTGCCAGCAGCTTAGTCATCAGGGATGAGACCCAGTACTTC | CASSLVIRDETQYF
TRBJ1-1 | few | TRBD1 | TRBV9 | TGTGCCAGCAGCCCCCAATTAACCAGGGGGGTCAACACTGAAGCTTTCTTT | CASSPQLTRGVNTEAFF
TRBJ2-7 | - | - | TRBV28 | TGTGCCAGCAGGCCACCGGCGCAGTACGAGCAGTACTTC | CASRPPAQYEQYF
TRBJ2-3 | - | - | TRBV4-3 | TGCGCCAGCAGCCAAGAACGACAAAACACAGATACGCAGTATTTT | CASSQERQNTDTQYF
TRBJ2-7 | few | TRBD2 | TRBV5-1 | TGCGCCAGCTCCCCCGGCCTAGCGGCCTACGAGCAGTACTTC | CASSPGLAAYEQYF
TRBJ2-3 | few | - | TRBV7-9 | TGTGCCAGCAGCTTGGATCGGGAGACAGATACGCAGTATTTT | CASSLDRETDTQYF
TRBJ2-3 | few | TRBD2 | TRBV11-2 | TGTGCCAGCAGCTTAGAGCGGATCCCTAGCGGGAGCCGCAGCACAGATACGCAGTATTTT | CASSLERIPSGSRSTDTQYF
TRBJ2-6 | - | - | TRBV7-9 | TGTGCCAGCAGCGGAAGACTGAACTCTGGGGCCAACGTCCTGACTTTC | CASSGRLNSGANVLTF
TRBJ2-1 | few | TRBD2 | TRBV4-2 | TGTGCCAGCAGCCAAGTAAGCGGTTTGACTAGCGCCTACAATGAGCAGTTCTTC | CASSQVSGLTSAYNEQFF
TRBJ2-1 | few | - | TRBV5-1 | TGCGCCAGCAGCTTGGGATTTGGGGGAGGAGGCGCCTACAATGAGCAGTTCTTC | CASSLGFGGGGAYNEQFF
TRBJ2-6 | few | - | TRBV19 | TGTGCCAGTAGCCGGACAGACTACCGGGGGGCCAACGTCCTGACTTTC | CASSRTDYRGANVLTF
TRBJ2-7 | few | - | TRBV18 | TGTGCCAGCTCACCAGCGGAAACATACGAGCAGTACTTC | CASSPAETYEQYF
TRBJ1-5 | few | - | TRBV6-5 | TGTGCCAGCAGCCCTGATGCCTTGGGCAATCAGCCCCAGCATTTT | CASSPDALGNQPQHF
TRBJ2-1 | few | TRBD1 | TRBV27 | TGTGCCAGCAGTTCCGGGACAGGGAACAATGAGCAGTTCTTC | CASSSGTGNNEQFF
TRBJ2-7 | few | TRBD2 | TRBV7-8 | TGTGCCAGCAGCTTCCAAAGACTAGCGAGGTACTACGAGCAGTACTTC | CASSFQRLARYYEQYF
TRBJ2-1 | few | TRBD2 | TRBV2 | TGTGCCAGCAGCCTAGCGGGGCACATATACAATGAGCAGTTCTTC | CASSLAGHIYNEQFF
TRBJ2-7 | - | TRBD2 | TRBV5-1 | TGCGCCAGCGGGAGGGGCCTCTCCTACGAGCAGTACTTC | CASGRGLSYEQYF
TRBJ2-1 | - | TRBD2 | TRBV5-1 | TGCGCCAGCAGCCAAGGGCTAGCGGACTCCTACAATGAGCAGTTCTTC | CASSQGLADSYNEQFF
TRBJ2-1 | - | - | TRBV10-3 | TGTGCCATCAGGGAGACAGGTTTCAATGAGCAGTTCTTC | CAIRETGFNEQFF
TRBJ2-1 | few | TRBD2 | TRBV4-3 | TGCGCCAGCAGCTTGAAAGGGACTAGCCCCTACAATGAGCAGTTCTTC | CASSLKGTSPYNEQFF
TRBJ1-1 | few | - | TRBV5-4 | TGTGCCAGCAGCTTGGACAGCTTAAACACTGAAGCTTTCTTT | CASSLDSLNTEAFF
TRBJ2-7 | - | - | TRBV7-2 | TGTGCCAGCAGCCGCTTGGGGCGGGGCGAGCAGTACTTC | CASSRLGRGEQYF
TRBJ2-7 | - | TRBD2 | TRBV18 | TGTGCCAGCTCACCATTTCAAGTAGCGGGAACGGGAGGAGGAGAGCAGTACTTC | CASSPFQVAGTGGGEQYF
TRBJ2-1 | - | - | TRBV2 | TGTGCCAGCAGGGCGGGACCGCAGTTCTTC | CASRAGPQFF
TRBJ2-3 | - | - | TRBV11-2 | TGTGCCAGCAGCTTAGCCAGTGGGGGGCGGACAGATACGCAGTATTTT | CASSLASGGRTDTQYF
TRBJ2-1 | many | - | TRBV2 | TGTGCCAGCAGTACTAGAGTCCCGTTCTTC | CASSTRVPFF
TRBJ2-7 | - | - | TRBV27 | TGTGCCAGCAGTTTCCGGTGGGAGCAGTACTTC | CASSFRWEQYF
TRBJ2-1 | - | TRBD2 | TRBV5-6 | TGTGCCAGCAGCAGGGGACTAGGCGATGAGCAGTTCTTC | CASSRGLGDEQFF
TRBJ2-7 | few | - | TRBV28 | TGTGCCAGCAGTTTTATAGACGGGACCTACGAGCAGTACTTC | CASSFIDGTYEQYF
TRBJ1-1 | few | - | TRBV6-5 | TGTGCCAGCAGTTACACGGGGAACACTGAAGCTTTCTTT | CASSYTGNTEAFF
TRBJ1-1 | few | - | TRBV2 | TGTGCCAGCAGTGAAAGCCTGGGATTGCCTGCTTTCTTT | CASSESLGLPAFF
TRBJ2-7 | - | - | TRBV29-1 | TGCAGCGTTGAAGAGGCCGGGGAAGGGAGCTCCTACGAGCAGTACTTC | CSVEEAGEGSSYEQYF
TRBJ1-2 | - | TRBD1 | TRBV6-5 | TGTGCCAGCAGTTACTCTTATGACAGGGACCCGTATGGCTACACCTTC | CASSYSYDRDPYGYTF
TRBJ2-2 | - | - | TRBV2 | TGTGCCAGCAGAACGGGAGATTACACCGGGGAGCTGTTTTTT | CASRTGDYTGELFF
TRBJ2-1 | few | - | TRBV11-2 | TGTGCCAGCAGCCCGGCCCACCGGGCGGGGCAGTTCTTC | CASSPAHRAGQFF
TRBJ1-4 | - | - | TRBV29-1 | TGCAGCGTTGTTGGGAGTGCAACTAATGAAAAACTGTTTTTT | CSVVGSATNEKLFF
TRBJ2-1 | - | - | TRBV6-4 | TGTGCCAGCAGTGACTCGACTAGGCGCAATGAGCAGTTCTTC | CASSDSTRRNEQFF
TRBJ2-5 | few | TRBD1 | TRBV28 | TGTGCCAGCAGTTTAGGGGACAGCATCGAGACCCAGTACTTC | CASSLGDSIETQYF
TRBJ2-7 | - | - | TRBV6-6 | TGTGCCAGCACCTGGGGGGCCAACTCCTACGAGCAGTACTTC | CASTWGANSYEQYF
TRBJ2-7 | - | - | TRBV2 | TGTGCCAGCAGTAGACCCCGGGACGGTGTCTACGAGCAGTACTTC | CASSRPRDGVYEQYF
TRBJ2-5 | - | - | TRBV7-2 | TGTGCCAGCAGCTTACTAGGAGAAGAGACCCAGTACTTC | CASSLLGEETQYF
TRBJ2-5 | - | TRBD1 | TRBV5-4 | TGTGCCAGCAGCCAAGGACAGGGTGGAGAGACCCAGTACTTC | CASSQGQGGETQYF
TRBJ2-7 | - | TRBD2 | TRBV9 | TGTGCCAGCAGCGAGGGGACTAGCAGCTACGAGCAGTACTTC | CASSEGTSSYEQYF
TRBJ2-1 | - | TRBD2 | TRBV9 | TGTGCCAGCAGCGTACCGGGGGTAGCGGGGTACAATGAGCAGTTCTTC | CASSVPGVAGYNEQFF
TRBJ2-5 | - | TRBD2 | TRBV7-6 | TGTGCCAGCAGCCCCGGGACTAGCGGGTACTTC | CASSPGTSGYF
TRBJ2-2 | - | - | TRBV6-5 | TGTGCCAGCAGATTTACCGGGTACACCGGGGAGCTGTTTTTT | CASRFTGYTGELFF
TRBJ1-2 | - | TRBD1 | TRBV28 | TGTGCCAGCAGGCACAGGGGTGGCTATGGCTACACCTTC | CASRHRGGYGYTF
TRBJ2-7 | - | TRBD1 | TRBV10-3 | TGTGCCGCCAAGAGGGACAGGGGCAGCTACGAGCAGTACTTC | CAAKRDRGSYEQYF
TRBJ2-1 | many | TRBD2 | TRBV16 | TGTGCCAGCAGCCAATGGGGGGGAGAGCAGTTCTTC | CASSQWGGEQFF